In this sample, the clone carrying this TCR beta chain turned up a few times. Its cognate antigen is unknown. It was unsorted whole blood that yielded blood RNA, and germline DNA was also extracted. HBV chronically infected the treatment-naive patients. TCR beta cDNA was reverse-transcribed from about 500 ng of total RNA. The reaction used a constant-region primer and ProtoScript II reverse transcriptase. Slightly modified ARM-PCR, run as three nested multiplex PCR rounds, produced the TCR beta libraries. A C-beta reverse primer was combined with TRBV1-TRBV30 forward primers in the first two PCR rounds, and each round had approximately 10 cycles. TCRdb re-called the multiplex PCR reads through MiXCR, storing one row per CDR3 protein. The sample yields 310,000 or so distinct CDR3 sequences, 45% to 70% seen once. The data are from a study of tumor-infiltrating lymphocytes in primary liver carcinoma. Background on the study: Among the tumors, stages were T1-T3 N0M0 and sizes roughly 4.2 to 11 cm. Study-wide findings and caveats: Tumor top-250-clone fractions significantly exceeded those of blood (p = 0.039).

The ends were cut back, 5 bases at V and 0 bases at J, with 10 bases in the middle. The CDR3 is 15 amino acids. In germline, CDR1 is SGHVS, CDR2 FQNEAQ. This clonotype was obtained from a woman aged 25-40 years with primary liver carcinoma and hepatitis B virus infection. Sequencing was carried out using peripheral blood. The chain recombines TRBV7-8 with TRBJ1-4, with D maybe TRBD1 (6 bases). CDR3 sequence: CASSPRQATNEKLFF. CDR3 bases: TGTGCCAGCAGCCCCAGACAGGCAACTAATGAAAAACTGTTTTTT.